This TCR beta chain was captured in a study of blood T cell repertoires in COVID-19. The wider study: COVID-19 samples collected from the United States, Italy and Spain covered acute and convalescent phases. T cells, B-cell-depleted T cells, or PBMCs supplied cDNA or gDNA.

Trimming at V came to 2 bases and at J to 5 bases, leaving 9 bases not matched to a gene. CDR1 SGHKS and CDR2 YYEKEE come from the germline V gene (reference sequence). The length of the CDR3 is 15 residues. Libraries were prepared by immunoSEQ multiplex PCR; TCRdb keeps only in-frame clonotypes and omits some of them. The top ten hold about 0.6% of the sample, which has about 410,000 clones, roughly 87% seen once. Adults between about 18 and 95 years of age took part from approximately 24 US areas. Two negative PCRs, clearance, or symptom resolution had been documented for recovered Cohort 3 donors.

Material for sequencing was PBMCs or T cells enriched from blood (not recorded which). The chain joins TRBV5-5 to TRBJ2-5, with 7 bases fitting TRBD1. The source is a man between 18 and 35 years old who had recovered from COVID-19. In DNA form, the CDR3 reads TGTGCCAGCAGCTTTGTCCCGACAGGGACGGAGACCCAGTACTTC. Amino acid sequence: CASSFVPTGTETQYF.